This T cell receptor beta chain was found in a study of regulatory T cells in long-lasting Graves disease. Findings and limits, study-wide: TRBV28, TRBJ1-2 and TRBJ2-5 emerged as the favored segments in persistent disease. Having only a small sample size may have limited accuracy.

Germline values: CDR1 SQVTM, CDR2 ANQGSEA. V lost 5 bases and J 3 bases, leaving 16 bases between the germline ends. The CDR3 runs to 14 residues. CDR3 regions were amplified by Arm-PCR using iRepertoire HTBI primers to build TCR beta libraries. TCRdb reprocessed the multiplex PCR reads with MiXCR, giving one entry per CDR3 protein. This repertoire shows roughly 420,000 distinct CDR3 sequences, around 15% found once; its top ten account for roughly 15%. Noted time point: newly diagnosed GD, antithyroid drugs for less than 3 months. Preparation of the TCR library used RNA extracted from PBMCs. This clonotype was seen repeatedly, ten times or more. The antigen is undetermined. These data were also reused for a study on T cells in Graves' hyperthyroidism and ophthalmopathy.

The starting material was peripheral blood mononuclear cells (PBMCs), obtained at new diagnosis, from a patient treated with antithyroid drugs. The sequence was obtained from a woman between 45 and 60 years old with Graves disease. The chain combines TRBV29-1 with TRBJ1-1, with D possibly TRBD1 on 6 matching bases. DNA for the CDR3: TGCAGCGTTCGTTGGGGGGCTATTGACACTGAAGCTTTCTTT. It is translated as CSVRWGAIDTEAFF.